This TCR beta chain was observed in a study of T-cell memory formation after mild COVID-19. From the 5' RACE reads, TCRdb called clonotypes with MiXCR, one entry per CDR3 protein. The sample includes 150,000 to 200,000 distinct CDR3 sequences, around 10% seen only once; the top ten take roughly 3.8%. This clonotype was detected many times. This sequence originates from a man aged 18 to 29 who had mild COVID-19 (a few samples of this study predate the infection). Cell type and time point are not known. The source material was PBMCs or a T cell subset sorted from them (not recorded which).

The chain's CDR3 is CSAGQTGGGNQPQHF. As DNA, the CDR3 is TGCAGTGCTGGGCAGACAGGGGGCGGCAATCAGCCCCAGCATTTT. The chain is built from TRBV20-1 and TRBJ1-5, with 10 positions matching TRBD1. J was trimmed by 2 bases and V by 5 bases; bases with no gene match: 6. The CDR3 extends over 15 amino acids. The V gene's germline CDR1 is DFQATT and CDR2 SNEGSKA (reference sequence).